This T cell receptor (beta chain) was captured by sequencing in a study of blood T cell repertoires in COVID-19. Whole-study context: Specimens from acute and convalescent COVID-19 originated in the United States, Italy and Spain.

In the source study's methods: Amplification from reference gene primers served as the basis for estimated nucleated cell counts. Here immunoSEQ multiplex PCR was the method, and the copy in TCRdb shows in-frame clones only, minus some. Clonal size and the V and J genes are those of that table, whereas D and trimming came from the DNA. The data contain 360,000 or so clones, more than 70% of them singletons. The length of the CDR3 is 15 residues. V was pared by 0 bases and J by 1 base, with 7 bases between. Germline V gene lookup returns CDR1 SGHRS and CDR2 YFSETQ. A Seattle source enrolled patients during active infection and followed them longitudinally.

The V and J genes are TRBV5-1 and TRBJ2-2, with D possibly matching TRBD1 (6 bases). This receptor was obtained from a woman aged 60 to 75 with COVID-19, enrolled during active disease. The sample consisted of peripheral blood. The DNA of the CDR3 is TGCGCCAGCAGCTTGGACAGGGAGAACACCGGGGAGCTGTTTTTT. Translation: CASSLDRENTGELFF.